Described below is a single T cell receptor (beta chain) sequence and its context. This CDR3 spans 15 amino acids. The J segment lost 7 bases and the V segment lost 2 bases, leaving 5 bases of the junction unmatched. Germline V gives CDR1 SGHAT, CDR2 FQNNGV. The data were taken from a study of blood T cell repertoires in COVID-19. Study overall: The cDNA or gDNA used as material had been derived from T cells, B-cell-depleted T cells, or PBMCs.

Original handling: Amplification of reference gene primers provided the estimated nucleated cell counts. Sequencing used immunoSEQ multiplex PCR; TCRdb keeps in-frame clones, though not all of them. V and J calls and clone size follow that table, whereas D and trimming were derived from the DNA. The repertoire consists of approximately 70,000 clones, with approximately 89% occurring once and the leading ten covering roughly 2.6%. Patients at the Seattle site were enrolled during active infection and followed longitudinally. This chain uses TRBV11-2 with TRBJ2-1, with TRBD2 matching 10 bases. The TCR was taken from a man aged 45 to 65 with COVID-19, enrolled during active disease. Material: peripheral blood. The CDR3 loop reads CASSLNSGRRNEQFF. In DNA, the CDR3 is TGTGCCAGCAGCTTAAATAGCGGGAGGCGGAATGAGCAGTTCTTC.